The clone carrying this TCR beta chain was counted a few times. The data belong to a study of T-cell reconstitution after alpha-beta-depleted transplantation in children. The CDR3 is made up of 15 amino acids. The J segment lost 0 bases and the V segment lost 6 bases, leaving 8 bases of the junction unmatched. Germline loops: CDR1 DFQATT, CDR2 SNEGSKA (reference sequence). A TCRbeta library incorporating unique molecular identifiers was prepared. TCRdb reprocessed the PCR reads via MiXCR and lists one record per CDR3 protein. The data contain around 370,000 distinct CDR3 sequences, about 9.4% of them singletons.

The rearrangement links TRBV20-1 to TRBJ1-5, with 7 bases that match TRBD1. Sequenced material: PBMCs from the stem cell graft donor, taken from the stem cell graft. The clonotype comes from a human donor who donated a stem cell graft to a child with acute lymphoblastic leukemia. Written as DNA, the CDR3 is TGCAGTGCCCGACAGGGTGGATATAGCAATCAGCCCCAGCATTTT. The encoded protein is CSARQGGYSNQPQHF.